This entry is about one TCR beta chain. The sample comes from a study of blood T cell repertoires in COVID-19. About the research overall: Sample material is recorded as cDNA or gDNA derived from T cells, B-cell-depleted T cells, or PBMCs.

The CDR3 has 15 amino acids. The V gene lost 0 bases and the J gene lost 7 bases, with 10 bases spanning the gap. The V gene's germline CDR1 is MGHRA and CDR2 YSYEKL. Produced via immunoSEQ multiplex PCR; TCRdb's table is partial and in-frame only. The repertoire consists of 75,000 to 80,000 clones, with 65% to 85% occurring once and the leading ten covering about a sixth. The sequenced material came from peripheral blood. The TCR sequence derives from a woman aged 55 to 70 with acute or convalescent COVID-19. The chain recombines TRBV4-1 with TRBJ1-6; D uncertain. This CDR3 reads CASSQEQVLNSPLHF. The DNA for the CDR3 is TGCGCCAGCAGCCAAGAGCAGGTGCTAAATTCACCCCTCCACTTT.